This paragraph reports one T cell receptor (beta chain). The antigen is not known. Stated time point: blood 2 weeks post-SBRT. Treatment defined: 15 Gy SBRT to primary tumor, nephrectomy 4 weeks later. Blood was sampled at baseline, 2 weeks and 4 weeks after SBRT. Produced via immunoSEQ multiplex PCR; TCRdb's table is partial and in-frame only. The table shows roughly 130,000 clones, with roughly four fifths occurring only once. The sample comes from a study of radiation and T cells in renal cell carcinoma. Study information: Nephrectomy followed 15 Gy stereotactic body radiation by 4 weeks.

Study-wide results and limits: Baseline intratumoral clonotype presence is unknown without pretreatment biopsies. Top tumor clonotypes rose in blood 2 weeks post-radiation, then contracted.

The germline V gene has CDR1 SGHTA and CDR2 FQGNSA. There are 14 residues in the CDR3. Trimming removed 0 bases from V and 3 bases from J, with 7 bases in between. The V gene is TRBV7-2, the J gene TRBJ2-3, with a possible D match to TRBD1 (6 bases). This specimen consisted of blood, obtained from a patient whose treatment included radiotherapy and nephrectomy. This receptor was taken from an older woman with renal cell carcinoma. The CDR3 DNA reads TGTGCCAGCAGCTTAGCCGGGACAACAGATACGCAGTATTTT. Its protein is CASSLAGTTDTQYF.